This T cell receptor (beta chain) came from a study of shared clonotypes between healthy human individuals. Turning to the study itself: The composition of the donors was a couple of women and a few men aged 18 to 49. General observations from the study: In general, naive subsets displayed greater estimated richness than memory subsets did. Approximately 4.5% was the fraction of naive CD4 clonotypes found shared across several donors.

As for this clone: The antigen remains undetermined.

The protocol was immunoSEQ multiplex PCR, while the TCRdb copy is restricted to in-frame clones and leaves out a portion. The sample shows about 1.5 million clones, 95% to 99% of them seen only once. The donor cohort consisted entirely of Caucasian adults residing in Nashville, Tennessee. This TCR came from a man aged 25-45 years in good health. The sample taken for sequencing was naive CD4+ T cells sorted from blood. Subset given: CD45RA+ positively selected.

The CDR3 DNA is TGTGCCAGCAGTTACGGTCAGGGATCGGGCGGCTACACCTTC. Protein sequence: CASSYGQGSGGYTF. This chain uses TRBV6-5 with TRBJ1-2, with D perhaps TRBD1 (5 bases). The CDR3 sequence is 14 residues long. Germline V gives CDR1 MNHEY, CDR2 SVGAGI. V was clipped by 2 bases and J by 8 bases, with 15 bases between them.